The sequence of this TCR beta chain was determined in a study of technical replicates of blood from a handful of donors. This CDR3 contains 11 residues. The V gene's germline CDR1 is MNHNS and CDR2 SASEGT. Trimming left V 6 bases short and J 7 bases short, with 10 bases between. Measured with immunoSEQ multiplex PCR; TCRdb has only the in-frame clones, and not every one. The sample lists about 88,000 clones, roughly 93% occurring once. This TCR was sampled from a human donor in good health. Sequencing was performed on T cells isolated from PBMCs. This chain joins TRBV6-1 and TRBJ2-7, with a weak D call TRBD1 (5 bases). The CDR3 region is CASRGAGEQYF. The CDR3 DNA follows: TGTGCCAGCAGAGGGGCCGGAGAGCAGTACTTC.